This is a list of T cell receptor beta chains from one sample in a study of T cells in narcolepsy. Using immunoSEQ multiplex PCR, the repertoire was profiled, and TCRdb retains in-frame clones only, with some absent. The sample carries 34,000 or so clones, 60% to 85% recorded once. Sequenced: memory (CD45RA-) CD4+ T cells from blood. The source is a human donor in good health. The CDR3 runs from the conserved cysteine through the conserved F or W. Fields, in order: J gene, clone size, V gene, D gene, CDR3 DNA, CDR3 protein. A D gene is named only where the DNA matches it firmly. Part of the rows lack a size; the others show once, few, many or a class for expanded clones.

TRBJ2-7	.	TRBV15	.	TGTGCCACCAGCAGAGATTCTAGTCGTTACTACGAGCAGTACTTC	CATSRDSSRYYEQYF
TRBJ2-7	.	TRBV12-5	TRBD2	TGTGCTAGTGGTCCCGGGACTAGCGCTTCGAGCTCCTACGAGCAGTACTTC	CASGPGTSASSSYEQYF
TRBJ1-5	.	TRBV19	TRBD1	TGTGCCAGTAGTCCAGGGGGGGCACAGAGCAATCAGCCCCAGCATTTT	CASSPGGAQSNQPQHF
TRBJ2-1	.	TRBV7-9	TRBD2	TGTGCCAGCAGCTTGGTAGCGGGAGTAGGTAGCAATGAGCAGTTCTTC	CASSLVAGVGSNEQFF
TRBJ2-2	.	TRBV20-1	.	TGCAGTGCTATAGATCTCGGGGAGCTGTTTTTT	CSAIDLGELFF
TRBJ1-5	once	TRBV19	TRBD1	TGTGCCAGTAGAGAGGACAGGGTTAGCAATCAGCCCCAGCATTTT	CASREDRVSNQPQHF
TRBJ2-7	few	TRBV2	.	TGTGCCAGCAGTGAGCGGTACGAGCAGTACTTC	CASSERYEQYF
TRBJ2-1	.	TRBV7-9	TRBD1	TGTGCCGGCCTTCGGACAGGGGGTTATGAGCAGTTCTTC	CAGLRTGGYEQFF
TRBJ2-7	.	TRBV20-1	.	TGCAGCAGATCAACAGGGAACGAGCAGTACTTC	CSRSTGNEQYF
TRBJ1-3	once	TRBV15	.	TGTGCCACCAGCAGAGTCGGGGGAATCTCTGGAAACACCATATATTTT	CATSRVGGISGNTIYF
TRBJ1-4	.	TRBV19	.	TGTGCCAGTAGTATAGGTCGGGACATTCCCCCCGTTGATGAAAAACTGTTTTTT	CASSIGRDIPPVDEKLFF
TRBJ1-5	once	TRBV6-5	.	TGTGCCAGCAGGCTGAACAGGGATAGCAATCAGCCCCAGCATTTT	CASRLNRDSNQPQHF
TRBJ2-5	.	TRBV5-4	.	TGTGCCAGCAGCCCCGGACAGCTGGTGGGGGAGACCCAGTACTTC	CASSPGQLVGETQYF
TRBJ2-1	.	TRBV30	TRBD2	TGTGCCTGGAGTTCGCCGGGACTAGCGGCGGATGGGGCCTACAATGAGCAGTTCTTC	CAWSSPGLAADGAYNEQFF
TRBJ2-1	.	TRBV2	.	TGTGCCAGCAGTGGAAACAGGGACTCCTACAATGAGCAGTTCTTC	CASSGNRDSYNEQFF
TRBJ1-1	few	TRBV6-1	.	TGTGCCAGCAGTGAAGTCCAGATTAGAGCTTTCTTT	CASSEVQIRAFF
TRBJ2-7	.	TRBV18	TRBD2	TGTGCCAGCTCACAAACGACTAGCGGGAGCCCCTTATCCTACGAGCAGTACTTC	CASSQTTSGSPLSYEQYF
TRBJ2-3	.	TRBV5-6	TRBD2	TGTGCCAGCAGCCTACTAGCGGGGGCCTCCCGCACGCAGTATTTT	CASSLLAGASRTQYF
TRBJ2-5	.	TRBV10-1	TRBD2	TGCGCCAGTAGCCCCGGGAGGGCCGAGACCCAGTACTTC	CASSPGRAETQYF
TRBJ2-3	.	TRBV10-3	TRBD2	TGTGCCATCAGTGAGAGGGTGACTAGCGGAATGGATACGCAGTATTTT	CAISERVTSGMDTQYF
TRBJ1-1	.	TRBV19	TRBD1	TGTGCCAGTACCCCGGGACAGGGCTTTGGTGTGAACACTGAAGCTTTCTTT	CASTPGQGFGVNTEAFF
TRBJ1-5	.	TRBV19	.	TGTGCCAGTAGCCCGAGACCCATTGGGAATCAGCCCCAGCATTTT	CASSPRPIGNQPQHF
TRBJ1-2	.	TRBV6-6	.	TGTGCCAGCAGGACGGGAGACTATGGCTACACCTTC	CASRTGDYGYTF
TRBJ2-1	.	TRBV11-3	.	TGTGCCAGCAGCCGGAGTATGAATGAGCAGTTCTTC	CASSRSMNEQFF
TRBJ2-7	few	TRBV6-1	TRBD1	TGTGCCAGCAGTGAAGATAAACAGGGGCCCTACGAGCAGTACTTC	CASSEDKQGPYEQYF
TRBJ2-1	.	TRBV6-1	TRBD2	TGTGCCAGCAGCAAGACTAGCGGAGGTTACAATGAGCAGTTCTTC	CASSKTSGGYNEQFF
TRBJ2-1	.	TRBV18	TRBD2	TGTGCCAGCTCACCGCTCAGACTAGCGGGAGTTGAGCAGTTCTTC	CASSPLRLAGVEQFF
TRBJ1-4	few	TRBV5-1	.	TGCGCCAGCAGCTTGGTATCTGCGTCGAATGAAAAACTGTTTTTT	CASSLVSASNEKLFF
TRBJ2-5	.	TRBV11-3	.	TGTGCCAGCAGCCGGGCGGCCAGCGGCCAAGAGACCCAGTACTTC	CASSRAASGQETQYF
TRBJ1-1	few	TRBV19	.	TGTGCCAGTAGCAGGAGGATGGGCACTGAAGCTTTCTTT	CASSRRMGTEAFF
TRBJ1-3	.	TRBV7-9	.	TGTGCCAGCAGCCTAGGCGTGAACACCATATATTTT	CASSLGVNTIYF
TRBJ2-2	.	TRBV15	.	TGTGCCACCAGCAGAGTTAGGAAGGGGGACCCGAACACCGGGGAGCTGTTTTTT	CATSRVRKGDPNTGELFF
TRBJ2-1	.	TRBV19	.	TGTGCCAGTAGTATCTTTAGACTAGATGGAGGGAATGAGCAGTTCTTC	CASSIFRLDGGNEQFF
TRBJ2-3	.	TRBV30	TRBD2	TGTGCCTGGACTAAGCGGGAGAGGGATACGCAGTATTTT	CAWTKRERDTQYF
TRBJ1-3	.	TRBV5-6	.	TGTGCCAGCAGCTTGGTCCACAACTCTGGAAACACCATATATTTT	CASSLVHNSGNTIYF
TRBJ2-1	.	TRBV6-5	TRBD2	TGTGCCAGCAGGGCAGGACTCGGGGGGGGTGAGCAGTTCTTC	CASRAGLGGGEQFF
TRBJ1-5	.	TRBV5-4	.	TGTGCCAGCAGCCCCCCGAGGGGGATCGGGGGCCTTAAGCCCCAGCATTTT	CASSPPRGIGGLKPQHF
TRBJ1-2	.	TRBV19	.	TGTGCCAGTAGTATTCGCCCAGGGACTAACTATGGCTACACCTTC	CASSIRPGTNYGYTF
TRBJ2-7	.	TRBV14	TRBD1	TGTGCCAGCAGCCAGGGGGACAGGCCGTACTACGAGCAGTACTTC	CASSQGDRPYYEQYF
TRBJ2-5	.	TRBV10-1	.	TGCGCCAGCAGTGCAGGCGTCAGGGGCGTTGGCGAGACCCAGTACTTC	CASSAGVRGVGETQYF
TRBJ1-4	.	TRBV2	TRBD1	TGTGCCAGCAGTGAATTAGGGGGCACTAATGAAAAACTGTTTTTT	CASSELGGTNEKLFF
TRBJ2-1	.	TRBV25-1	TRBD2	TGTGCCACCGCGGGAGTTCGGGATGAGCAGTTCTTC	CATAGVRDEQFF
TRBJ2-1	.	TRBV11-2	TRBD2	TGTGCCAGCAGCTTAGGACTAGCGAGGAATGAGCAGTTCTTC	CASSLGLARNEQFF